This T cell receptor (beta chain) emerged from a study of shared clonotypes between healthy human individuals. Broader study findings: Naive subsets usually exceeded memory subsets in estimated richness.

CD45RO-negative, CCR7-positively selected cells formed the naive CD8 fraction, excluding terminally differentiated effector memory CD45RA+ cells. There were only Caucasian adults among the donors, and all lived in Nashville, Tennessee. This CDR3 has 15 amino acids. V lost 3 bases and J 2 bases, leaving 14 bases between the germline ends. Germline V gives CDR1 LNHDA, CDR2 SQIVND (reference sequence). Concerning this clone: The antigen remains undetermined.

Here immunoSEQ multiplex PCR was the method, and the copy in TCRdb shows in-frame clones only, minus some. The sample shows around 2,000,000 clones, more than 85% of them seen only once. V is TRBV19 and J is TRBJ2-7; D is perhaps TRBD1 (6 bases). The receptor comes from a man younger than 35 in good health. Some clones in this sample may be carry-over from other donors' samples. Sequencing was done on a sample of naive CD8+ T cells from PBMCs. CDR3 amino acids: CASSMSSGEPYEQYF. Written as DNA, the CDR3 is TGTGCCAGTAGTATGTCCTCAGGGGAGCCCTACGAGCAGTACTTC. The complete variable domain, with remaining parts taken from reference TRBV19 and TRBJ2-7, reads DGGITQSPKYLFRKEGQNVTLSCEQNLNHDAMYWYRQDPGQGLRLIYYSQIVNDFQKGDIAEGYSVSREKKESFPLTVTSAQKNPTAFYLCASSMSSGEPYEQYFGPGTRLTVT.